The clone carrying this T cell receptor beta chain was found many times. The data are from a study of molecular identifiers for immune sequencing clone quantification. CDR1 is KGHDR, CDR2 SFDVKD, per germline. V gave up 4 bases and J gave up 6 bases, with 19 bases separating them. This CDR3 has 16 amino acids. TCRdb processed the PCR reads anew with MiXCR; each CDR3 protein has one entry. The sample records about 640,000 distinct CDR3 sequences, 15% to 20% being singletons. Sorting was used to obtain naive CD8 T cells (CD8+CD4-CCR7+CD45RA+). This chain joins TRBV24-1 and TRBJ2-3; tentatively, D is TRBD2 (5 bases). Sequencing input: naive CD8+ T cells from blood, with Jurkat cell RNA spiked in. Subset noted: FACS-sorted CD8+CD4-CCR7+CD45RA+ naive T cells. This receptor was taken from a human donor in good health. Some libraries in this study had Jurkat cell RNA spiked in. The CDR3 region has the DNA TGTGCCACCAGTGACCCCGACCCCGTCGCGGGCGATACGCAGTATTTT. Translation: CATSDPDPVAGDTQYF.